These T cell receptor beta chains were read from a single sample in a study of PD-L1 blockade in urothelial cancer. Repertoires were generated with immunoSEQ multiplex PCR, while TCRdb's copy carries only in-frame clones and drops some. The table records some 84,000 clones, about nine tenths of them present only once. This material consisted of PBMCs, taken around atezolizumab (anti-PD-L1) treatment. These receptors were obtained from a woman between 70 and 85 years old with urothelial cancer. Both conserved end residues are part of each CDR3. The D gene is left open where the match is weak. The listing skips clone size in some rows; elsewhere it reads once, few, many or a size class.

TRBJ2-1 | TRBV11-2 | - | - | CASSPISTSSDEQFF | TGTGCCAGCAGCCCGATAAGCACTAGTTCCGATGAGCAGTTCTTC
TRBJ1-2 | TRBV6-1 | - | TRBD1 | CASSRDRPYGYTF | TGTGCCAGCAGTCGGGACAGGCCCTATGGCTACACCTTC
TRBJ2-7 | TRBV28 | - | TRBD1 | CASTTGQGVTYEQYF | TGTGCCAGCACCACGGGACAGGGGGTGACCTACGAGCAGTACTTC
TRBJ2-5 | TRBV5-4 | - | TRBD2 | CASRLASGGLQETQYF | TGTGCCAGCAGATTGGCTAGCGGGGGCCTCCAAGAGACCCAGTACTTC
TRBJ1-1 | TRBV18 | - | - | CASSPTATGRGTEAFF | TGTGCCAGCTCACCGACGGCCACAGGGAGAGGCACTGAAGCTTTCTTT
TRBJ2-7 | TRBV28 | - | TRBD1 | CASSPRGWAGKDYEQYF | TGTGCCAGCAGCCCCAGGGGGTGGGCAGGGAAGGACTACGAGCAGTACTTC
TRBJ2-4 | TRBV2 | - | TRBD2 | CASSSREEAIQYF | TGTGCCAGCAGTTCGCGGGAGGAGGCCATTCAGTACTTC
TRBJ2-2 | TRBV7-2 | few | - | CASSPTQGRDTGELFF | TGTGCCAGCAGCCCTACACAGGGACGAGACACCGGGGAGCTGTTTTTT
TRBJ2-5 | TRBV11-3 | - | - | CASSSPRGETQYF | TGTGCCAGCAGCTCACCCAGGGGAGAGACCCAGTACTTC
TRBJ1-2 | TRBV27 | - | - | CASGETVAGRYGYTF | TGTGCCAGCGGTGAAACGGTGGCAGGGAGGTATGGCTACACCTTC
TRBJ2-6 | TRBV9 | - | - | CASSVEGLGANVLTF | TGTGCCAGCAGCGTAGAGGGGCTTGGGGCCAACGTCCTGACTTTC
TRBJ2-7 | TRBV18 | once | - | CASSPPSQGGYEQYF | TGTGCCAGCTCACCACCGTCCCAGGGGGGTTACGAGCAGTACTTC
TRBJ1-1 | TRBV28 | - | TRBD1 | CASSPPAFIGGRVREAFF | TGTGCCAGCAGTCCCCCCGCATTTATAGGGGGCAGGGTTCGAGAAGCTTTCTTT
TRBJ1-3 | TRBV6-5 | once | TRBD1 | CASSSGRGNTIYF | TGTGCCAGCAGTTCGGGCAGGGGGAACACCATATATTTT
TRBJ1-2 | TRBV2 | - | TRBD1 | CASSPTRGTGANGYTF | TGTGCCAGCAGTCCGACGAGAGGGACAGGGGCGAATGGCTACACCTTC
TRBJ1-1 | TRBV6-5 | - | - | CASSYSQVLMNTEAFF | TGTGCCAGCAGTTACTCACAGGTCCTTATGAACACTGAAGCTTTCTTT
TRBJ2-1 | TRBV29-1 | - | TRBD2 | CSVEDQAGEQFF | TGCAGCGTTGAAGATCAAGCGGGAGAGCAGTTCTTC
TRBJ1-4 | TRBV4-1 | - | TRBD1 | CASSARQGALEKLFF | TGCGCCAGCAGCGCCCGCCAGGGGGCGTTGGAAAAACTGTTTTTT
TRBJ2-7 | TRBV5-1 | - | TRBD2 | CASSPGLLGGDEQYF | TGCGCCAGCAGCCCCGGACTTTTGGGGGGGGACGAGCAGTACTTC
TRBJ2-1 | TRBV5-1 | - | TRBD2 | CASSFSGSSYNEQFF | TGCGCCAGCAGCTTTAGCGGGAGCTCCTACAATGAGCAGTTCTTC
TRBJ2-7 | TRBV11-3 | - | TRBD2 | CASSLRASGSKQYF | TGTGCCAGCAGCTTAAGGGCTAGCGGGAGTAAGCAGTACTTC
TRBJ1-6 | TRBV6-5 | once | - | CASRGPAGHLHF | TGTGCCAGCAGAGGGCCTGCAGGACACCTCCACTTT
TRBJ1-4 | TRBV5-1 | - | TRBD1 | CASSLGQGNNEKLFF | TGCGCCAGCAGCTTAGGACAGGGGAATAATGAAAAACTGTTTTTT
TRBJ1-1 | TRBV19 | few | TRBD1 | CASSGRQGVIGGTEAFF | TGTGCCAGTAGTGGGCGACAGGGGGTGATTGGAGGGACTGAAGCTTTCTTT
TRBJ2-1 | TRBV5-1 | - | - | CASSAYSLDSYNEQFF | TGCGCCAGCAGCGCCTACAGTCTCGACTCCTACAATGAGCAGTTCTTC
TRBJ2-3 | TRBV7-9 | - | TRBD1 | CASSGLNRGSGDTQYF | TGTGCCAGCAGCGGCCTAAACAGGGGTTCAGGGGATACGCAGTATTTT
TRBJ2-7 | TRBV10-3 | - | TRBD2 | CAISDGLAGGSYEQYF | TGTGCCATCAGTGATGGACTAGCGGGAGGCTCCTACGAGCAGTACTTC
TRBJ2-3 | TRBV11-2 | - | - | CASSLVAATTDTQYF | TGTGCCAGCAGCTTAGTGGCGGCGACCACAGATACGCAGTATTTT
TRBJ1-5 | TRBV19 | - | - | CASSIRRQGFNQPQHF | TGTGCCAGTAGTATACGGCGGCAGGGCTTCAATCAGCCCCAGCATTTT
TRBJ1-2 | TRBV7-8 | - | - | CASSLWDIGPTPYGYTF | TGTGCCAGCAGCTTATGGGACATCGGTCCAACCCCTTATGGCTACACCTTC
TRBJ2-5 | TRBV6-5 | once | - | CASSYLPYSQETQYF | TGTGCCAGCAGTTACCTACCCTACTCCCAAGAGACCCAGTACTTC
TRBJ1-4 | TRBV28 | - | - | CASSLSGGPNEKLFF | TGTGCCAGCAGTTTAAGCGGGGGTCCTAATGAAAAACTGTTTTTT
TRBJ1-1 | TRBV2 | - | - | CASRDPDKWAFF | TGTGCCAGCAGAGACCCGGACAAGTGGGCTTTCTTT
TRBJ2-2 | TRBV19 | - | - | CASSSRRANTGELFF | TGTGCCAGTAGTTCCCGGAGGGCGAACACCGGGGAGCTGTTTTTT
TRBJ1-1 | TRBV5-1 | - | TRBD1 | CASSVDRSATEAFF | TGCGCCAGCAGCGTGGACAGGAGTGCCACTGAAGCTTTCTTT
TRBJ2-2 | TRBV25-1 | - | TRBD1 | CASSEGLDRGRLFF | TGTGCCAGCAGTGAGGGCCTAGATAGGGGGCGGCTGTTTTTT
TRBJ2-3 | TRBV28 | - | - | CASKGGAEVLPSTDTQYF | TGTGCCAGCAAGGGGGGGGCAGAGGTCCTACCTAGCACAGATACGCAGTATTTT
TRBJ2-7 | TRBV2 | - | TRBD1 | CASSPRDRHSYEQYF | TGTGCCAGCAGTCCACGGGACAGGCACTCCTACGAGCAGTACTTC
TRBJ1-2 | TRBV27 | - | - | CASSLDRKNYGYTF | TGTGCCAGCAGTTTGGACAGAAAGAACTATGGCTACACCTTC
TRBJ1-2 | TRBV14 | - | - | CASSQSRHRGYTF | TGTGCCAGCAGCCAGTCTCGACACCGAGGCTACACCTTC
TRBJ2-2 | TRBV6-6 | - | TRBD1 | CASSYPQGANTGELFF | TGTGCCAGCAGTTACCCGCAGGGGGCGAACACCGGGGAGCTGTTTTTT
TRBJ2-7 | TRBV14 | - | TRBD1 | CASSLTTGPYEQYF | TGTGCCAGCAGCCTCACGACAGGGCCTTACGAGCAGTACTTC
TRBJ1-1 | TRBV2 | - | - | CASSVWERNTEAFF | TGTGCCAGCAGTGTGTGGGAGAGGAACACTGAAGCTTTCTTT
TRBJ2-5 | TRBV29-1 | - | - | CSVEWSSDQETQYF | TGCAGCGTTGAATGGTCTAGCGATCAAGAGACCCAGTACTTC
TRBJ1-2 | TRBV6-6 | - | - | CASSYLVAGNHGYTF | TGTGCCAGCAGTTACCTCGTGGCAGGCAACCATGGCTACACCTTC
TRBJ1-5 | TRBV28 | - | - | CASSFAGMSHSNQPQHF | TGTGCCAGCAGTTTCGCAGGTATGTCCCATAGCAATCAGCCCCAGCATTTT
TRBJ1-1 | TRBV6-1 | - | - | CASSAYNEAFF | TGTGCCAGCAGTGCGTACAATGAAGCTTTCTTT
TRBJ2-7 | TRBV27 | - | TRBD2 | CASTSLAGRGNEQYF | TGTGCCAGCACCTCGCTAGCGGGACGTGGTAACGAGCAGTACTTC